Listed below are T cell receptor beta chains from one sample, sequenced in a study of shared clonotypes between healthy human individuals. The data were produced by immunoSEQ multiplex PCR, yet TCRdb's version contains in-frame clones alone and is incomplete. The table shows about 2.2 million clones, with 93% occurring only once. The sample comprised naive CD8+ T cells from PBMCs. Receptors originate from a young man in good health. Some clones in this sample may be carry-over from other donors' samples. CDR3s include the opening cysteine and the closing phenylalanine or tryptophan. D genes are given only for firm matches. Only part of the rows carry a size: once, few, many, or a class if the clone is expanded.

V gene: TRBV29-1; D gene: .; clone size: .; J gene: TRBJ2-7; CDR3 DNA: TGCAGCGTTGTTTTGGTTTACGAGCAGTACTTC; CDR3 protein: CSVVLVYEQYF
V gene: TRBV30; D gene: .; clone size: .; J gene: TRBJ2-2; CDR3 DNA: TGTGCCTGGAGTGTAGGGGCAGGGAATAGGTACACCGGGGAGCTGTTTTTT; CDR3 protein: CAWSVGAGNRYTGELFF
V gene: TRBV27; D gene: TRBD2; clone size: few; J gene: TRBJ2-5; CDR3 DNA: TGTGCCAGCAGTTTTACGGGAGGGGGAGAGACCCAGTACTTC; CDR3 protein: CASSFTGGGETQYF
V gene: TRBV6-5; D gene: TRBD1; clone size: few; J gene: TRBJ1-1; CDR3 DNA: TGTGCCACAAACAGGGGCGCTGAAGCTTTCTTT; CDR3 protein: CATNRGAEAFF
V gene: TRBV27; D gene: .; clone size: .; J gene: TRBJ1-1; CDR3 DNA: TGTGCCAGCAGTTTTGGGGGGGACACTGAAGCTTTCTTT; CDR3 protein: CASSFGGDTEAFF
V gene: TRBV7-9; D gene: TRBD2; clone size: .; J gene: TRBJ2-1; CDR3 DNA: TGTGCCAGCAGCCCCAAGACTAGCAGCAATGAGCAGTTCTTC; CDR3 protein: CASSPKTSSNEQFF
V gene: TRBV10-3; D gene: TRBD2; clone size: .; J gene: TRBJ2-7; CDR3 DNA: TGTGCCATCAGTGGGACTAGCGAGAATACGGAGCAGTACTTC; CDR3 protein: CAISGTSENTEQYF
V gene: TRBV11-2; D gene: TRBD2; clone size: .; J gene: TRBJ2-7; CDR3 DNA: TGTGCCAGCAGCTTAGGAACTAGCGGGACGGGCTACGAGCAGTACTTC; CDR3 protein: CASSLGTSGTGYEQYF
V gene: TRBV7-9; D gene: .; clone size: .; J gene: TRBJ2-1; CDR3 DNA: TGTGCCAGCAGCTTAGCTTATCCCAATGAGCAGTTCTTC; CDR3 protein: CASSLAYPNEQFF
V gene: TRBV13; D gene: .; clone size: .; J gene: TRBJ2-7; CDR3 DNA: TGTGCCAGCAGCTCCCGAGGTCGGGGTGTTGGCGGACTTTACGAGCAGTACTTC; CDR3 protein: CASSSRGRGVGGLYEQYF
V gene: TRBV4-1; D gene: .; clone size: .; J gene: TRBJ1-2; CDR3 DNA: TGCGCCAGCAGCCAACGTAGCACAGGGTGGTATGGCTACACCTTC; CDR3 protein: CASSQRSTGWYGYTF
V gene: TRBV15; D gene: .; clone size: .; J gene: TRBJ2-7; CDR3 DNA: TGTGCCACCAGCATCCGATCGGATGGGGAGCAGTACTTC; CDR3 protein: CATSIRSDGEQYF
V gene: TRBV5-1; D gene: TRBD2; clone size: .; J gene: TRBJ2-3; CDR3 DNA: TGCGCCAGCAGCTGGAGCGGGACTAGCACAGATACGCAGTATTTT; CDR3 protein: CASSWSGTSTDTQYF
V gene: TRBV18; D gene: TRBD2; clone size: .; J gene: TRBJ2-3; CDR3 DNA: TGTGCCAGCTCACCACCCCCTCGGCGGGAGACCTACACAGATACGCAGTATTTT; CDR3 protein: CASSPPPRRETYTDTQYF
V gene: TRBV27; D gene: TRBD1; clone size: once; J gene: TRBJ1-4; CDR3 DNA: TGTGCCAGCAGCCAGACAGGGGCTAATGAAAAACTGTTTTTT; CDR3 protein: CASSQTGANEKLFF
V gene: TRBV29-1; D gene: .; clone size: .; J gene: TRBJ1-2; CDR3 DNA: TGCAGCGTTTGGGACTTAGCTAACTATGGCTACACCTTC; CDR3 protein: CSVWDLANYGYTF
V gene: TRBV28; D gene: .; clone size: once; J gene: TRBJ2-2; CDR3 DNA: TGTGCCAGCAGTTCGCGACCAAACACCGGGGAGCTGTTTTTT; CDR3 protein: CASSSRPNTGELFF
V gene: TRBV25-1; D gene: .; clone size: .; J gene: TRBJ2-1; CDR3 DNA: TGTGCCAGCAGTGATGGCCAGTGGAACAATGAGCAGTTCTTC; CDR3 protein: CASSDGQWNNEQFF
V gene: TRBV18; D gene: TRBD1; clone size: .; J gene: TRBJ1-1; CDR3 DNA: TGTGCCAGCTCACTCCCAGGGGGACTGACAAAAGCTTTCTTT; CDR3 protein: CASSLPGGLTKAFF
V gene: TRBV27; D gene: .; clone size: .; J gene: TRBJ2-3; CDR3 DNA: TGTGCCAGCAGTTTTTTACGCACCGCCGCCACAGATACGCAGTATTTT; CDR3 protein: CASSFLRTAATDTQYF
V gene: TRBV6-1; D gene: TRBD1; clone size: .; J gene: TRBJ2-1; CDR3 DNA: TGTGCCAGCAGTGCCCGGGACAGGGGGTACAATGAGCAGTTCTTC; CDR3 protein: CASSARDRGYNEQFF
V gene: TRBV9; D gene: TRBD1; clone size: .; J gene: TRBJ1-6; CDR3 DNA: TGTGCCAGCAGCGTAGGTTATGAGACAGGGGGCTCACCCCTCCACTTT; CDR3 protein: CASSVGYETGGSPLHF